Here is one T cell receptor (beta chain) with its context. Antigen unknown. A read error may be the cause here, since a much bigger clone is one base away. The donors, healthy adults who were HIV-negative, had experienced no recent acute infections or vaccinations. In germline, CDR1 is SGHDN, CDR2 FVKESK. CDR3 size: 21 residues. These data are taken from a study of shared clonotypes between healthy human individuals. Replicate PCRs run on sorted subsets employed roughly 190 ng DNA, some 33,000 T cell genomes. Sequencing was performed with immunoSEQ multiplex PCR; in TCRdb, only in-frame clones are kept and a portion is missing. The table lists hundreds of thousands of clones, 74% of them singletons. General study points: The generation probabilities recorded for non-shared clonotypes fell below those of clonotypes shared by all four donors.

This receptor was taken from a man between 25 and 39 years old in good health. V gene TRBV14 combines with J gene TRBJ2-3; 14 bases fit TRBD2. Material for sequencing was memory CD4+ T cells sorted from blood. Stated subset: CD45RA-negative fraction. Here the CDR3 reads CASSQEPAPGLAGEGTDTRYF. DNA for the CDR3: TGTGCCAGCAGCCAAGAGCCCGCCCCGGGACTAGCGGGAGAGGGTACAGATACGCGGTATTTT.